The subject of this entry is one T cell receptor beta chain. The antigen is unknown. This sample is part of a study of T cells after yellow fever vaccination. By 5'RACE template switching, TCR cDNA was produced, with a universal primer site and UMIs added in the process. TCRdb analysed the 5' RACE reads with MiXCR anew, one entry per CDR3 protein. The sample consists of approximately 510,000 distinct CDR3 sequences, 21% of them appearing once. The CDR3 loop spans 15 amino acids. Trimming pared 0 bases from V and 0 bases from J, leaving 7 bases between. Germline V gives CDR1 SGDLS, CDR2 YYNGEE. Study findings and constraints: Relatively few clonotypes were ones that appeared in both CD4 and CD8 compartments.

The source material was PBMCs, sampled approximately 20 days after the first yellow fever vaccination. This receptor was taken from a man aged 18 to 30 who received the YFV17D yellow fever vaccine. The V gene is TRBV9, the J gene TRBJ1-5, with D unresolved. As DNA, the CDR3 is TGTGCCAGCAGCGTAGGACCGAATAGCAATCAGCCCCAGCATTTT. Translated: CASSVGPNSNQPQHF. The variable domain in full, with the rest retrieved from reference TRBV9 and TRBJ1-5, is DSGVTQTPKHLITATGQRVTLRCSPRSGDLSVYWYQQSLDQGLQFLIQYYNGEERAKGNILERFSAQQFPDLHSELNLSSLELGDSALYFCASSVGPNSNQPQHFGDGTRLSIL.